This entry features one TCR beta chain sequence. This CDR3 is 15 amino acids long. Germline V gene lookup returns CDR1 SGDLS and CDR2 YYNGEE. The V gene end was trimmed by 2 bases and the J gene end by 9 bases; junction bases not matched to a gene: 6. Original analysis: Scientists estimated how many nucleated cells there were by amplifying reference gene primers. The data were produced by immunoSEQ multiplex PCR, yet TCRdb's version contains in-frame clones alone and is incomplete. That table gives V, J and clone size, and the DNA gave D and trimming. Of over 90,000 clones detected, about 90% appear once; the ten largest clones hold 4.2%. The record originates from a study of blood T cell repertoires in COVID-19.

This sequence originates from a man between 18 and 29 years old with acute or convalescent COVID-19. The rearrangement links TRBV9 to TRBJ2-1; 12 nucleotides match TRBD2. The sample comprised peripheral blood. The CDR3, as DNA: TGTGCCAGCAGCGTTCTAGCGGGAGGGCCGAGTGAGCAGTTCTTC. Translated, it gives CASSVLAGGPSEQFF.